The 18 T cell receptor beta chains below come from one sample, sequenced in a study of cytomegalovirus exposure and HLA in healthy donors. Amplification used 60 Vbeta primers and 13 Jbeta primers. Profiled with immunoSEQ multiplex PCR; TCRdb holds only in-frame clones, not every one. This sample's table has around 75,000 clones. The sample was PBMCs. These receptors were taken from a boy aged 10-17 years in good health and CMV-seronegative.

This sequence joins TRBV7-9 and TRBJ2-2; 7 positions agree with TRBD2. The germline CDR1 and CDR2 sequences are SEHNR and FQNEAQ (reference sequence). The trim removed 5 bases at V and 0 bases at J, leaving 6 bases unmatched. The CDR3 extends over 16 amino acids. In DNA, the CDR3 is TGTGCCAGCAGCCACGGACTAGTCTCGAACACCGGGGAGCTGTTTTTT. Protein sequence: CASSHGLVSNTGELFF.

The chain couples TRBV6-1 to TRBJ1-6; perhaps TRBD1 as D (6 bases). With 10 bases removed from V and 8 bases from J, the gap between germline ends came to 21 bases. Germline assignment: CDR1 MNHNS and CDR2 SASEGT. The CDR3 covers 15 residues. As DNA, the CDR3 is TGTGCCACCATCCCCGGTGGGGGCCCTTATTCACCCCTCCACTTT. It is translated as CATIPGGGPYSPLHF.

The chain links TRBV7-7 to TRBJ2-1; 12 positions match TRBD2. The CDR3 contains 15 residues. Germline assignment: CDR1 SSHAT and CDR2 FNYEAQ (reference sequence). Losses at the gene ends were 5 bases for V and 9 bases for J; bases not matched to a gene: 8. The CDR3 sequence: CASSPGLAGSGEQFF. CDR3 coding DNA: TGTGCCAGCAGCCCTGGACTAGCGGGATCCGGTGAGCAGTTCTTC.

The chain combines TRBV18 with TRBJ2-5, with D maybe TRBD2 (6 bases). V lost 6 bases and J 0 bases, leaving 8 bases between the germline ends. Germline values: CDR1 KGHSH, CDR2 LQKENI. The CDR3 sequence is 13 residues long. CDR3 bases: TGTGCCAGCTCTGGGGGGAACCAAGAGACCCAGTACTTC. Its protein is CASSGGNQETQYF.

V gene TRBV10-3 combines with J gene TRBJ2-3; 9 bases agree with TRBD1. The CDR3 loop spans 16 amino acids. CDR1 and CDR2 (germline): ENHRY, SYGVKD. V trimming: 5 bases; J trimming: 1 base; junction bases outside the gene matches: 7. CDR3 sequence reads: CAISPGQGVGTDTQYF. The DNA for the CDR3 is TGTGCCATCAGTCCGGGACAGGGTGTAGGCACAGATACGCAGTATTTT.

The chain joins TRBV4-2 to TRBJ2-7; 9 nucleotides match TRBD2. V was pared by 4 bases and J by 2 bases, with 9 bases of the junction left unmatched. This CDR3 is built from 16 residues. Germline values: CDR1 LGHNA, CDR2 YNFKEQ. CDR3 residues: CASSPTSSGDPYEQYF. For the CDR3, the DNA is TGTGCCAGCAGCCCGACTTCTAGCGGGGACCCCTACGAGCAGTACTTC.

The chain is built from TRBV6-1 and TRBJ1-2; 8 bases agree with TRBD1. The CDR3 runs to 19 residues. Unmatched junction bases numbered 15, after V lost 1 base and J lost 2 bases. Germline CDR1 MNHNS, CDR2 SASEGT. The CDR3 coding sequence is TGTGCCAGCAGTGAAGATCCGGGACAGGAAAAAGCAACCAACTATGGCTACACCTTC. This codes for CASSEDPGQEKATNYGYTF.

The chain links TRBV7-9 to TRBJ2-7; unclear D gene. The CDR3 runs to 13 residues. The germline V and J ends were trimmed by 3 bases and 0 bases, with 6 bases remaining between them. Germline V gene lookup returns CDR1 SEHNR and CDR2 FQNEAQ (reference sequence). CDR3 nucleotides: TGTGCCAGCAGCTTGCCGAGCTCCTACGAGCAGTACTTC. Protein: CASSLPSSYEQYF. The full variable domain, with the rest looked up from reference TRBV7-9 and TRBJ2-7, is DTGVSQNPRHKITKRGQNVTFRCDPISEHNRLYWYRQTLGQGPEFLTYFQNEAQLEKSRLLSDRFSAERPKGSFSTLEIQRTEQGDSAMYLCASSLPSSYEQYFGPGTRLTVT.

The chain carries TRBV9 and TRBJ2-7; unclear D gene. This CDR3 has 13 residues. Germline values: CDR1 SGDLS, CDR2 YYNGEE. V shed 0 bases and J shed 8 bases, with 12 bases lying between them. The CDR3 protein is CASSVAPAEQQYF. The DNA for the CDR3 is TGTGCCAGCAGCGTAGCCCCTGCGGAACAGCAGTACTTC. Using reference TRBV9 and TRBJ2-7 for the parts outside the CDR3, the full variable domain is DSGVTQTPKHLITATGQRVTLRCSPRSGDLSVYWYQQSLDQGLQFLIQYYNGEERAKGNILERFSAQQFPDLHSELNLSSLELGDSALYFCASSVAPAEQQYFGPGTRLTVT.

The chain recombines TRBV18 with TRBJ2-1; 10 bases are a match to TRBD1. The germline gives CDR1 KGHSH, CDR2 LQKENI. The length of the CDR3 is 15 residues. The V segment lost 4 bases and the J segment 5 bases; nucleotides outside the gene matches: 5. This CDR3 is CASSLAGTGDNEQFF. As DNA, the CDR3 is TGTGCCAGCTCACTTGCGGGGACAGGGGACAATGAGCAGTTCTTC.

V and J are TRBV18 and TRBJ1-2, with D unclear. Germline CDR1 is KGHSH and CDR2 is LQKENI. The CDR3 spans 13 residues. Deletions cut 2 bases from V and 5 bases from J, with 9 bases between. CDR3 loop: CASSPELEYGYTF. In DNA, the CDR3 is TGTGCCAGCTCACCAGAATTAGAGTATGGCTACACCTTC.

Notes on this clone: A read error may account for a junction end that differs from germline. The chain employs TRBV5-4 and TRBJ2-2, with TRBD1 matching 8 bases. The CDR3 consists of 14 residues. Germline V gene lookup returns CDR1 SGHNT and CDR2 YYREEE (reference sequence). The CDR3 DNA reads TGTGCCAGCAGTTTGGACAGGGTCACCGGGGAGCTGTTTTTT. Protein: CASSLDRVTGELFF.

In DNA, the CDR3 is TGTGCCAGCAGCTTGGGGGGGACAGTATCCTACGAGCAGTACTTC. Amino acids: CASSLGGTVSYEQYF. V usage is TRBV5-6 and J usage is TRBJ2-7, with TRBD1 matching 7 bases. The junction had 4 bases not matched to a gene; V was cut back by 0 bases and J by 1 base. The CDR3 consists of 15 residues. Germline CDR1 is SGHDT and CDR2 is YYEEEE.

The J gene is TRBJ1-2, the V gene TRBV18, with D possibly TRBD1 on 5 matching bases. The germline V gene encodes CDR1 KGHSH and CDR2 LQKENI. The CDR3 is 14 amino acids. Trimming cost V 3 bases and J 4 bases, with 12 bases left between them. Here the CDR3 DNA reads TGTGCCAGCTCACCGATGGGGGAGGCCTATGGCTACACCTTC. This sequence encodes CASSPMGEAYGYTF.

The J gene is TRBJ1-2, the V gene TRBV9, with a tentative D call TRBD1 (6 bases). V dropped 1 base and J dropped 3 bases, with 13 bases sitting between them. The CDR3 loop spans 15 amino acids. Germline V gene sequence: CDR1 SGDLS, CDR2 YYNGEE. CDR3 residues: CASSVRGMADYGYTF. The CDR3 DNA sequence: TGTGCCAGCAGCGTAAGGGGGATGGCGGACTATGGCTACACCTTC.

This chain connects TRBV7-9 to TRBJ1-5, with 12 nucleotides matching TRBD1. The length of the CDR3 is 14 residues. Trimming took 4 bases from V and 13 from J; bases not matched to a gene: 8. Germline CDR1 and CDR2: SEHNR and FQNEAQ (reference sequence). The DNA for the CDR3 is TGTGCCAGCAGCTCTTGGGACAGGGGGCAGGAGCAGCATTTT. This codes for CASSSWDRGQEQHF.

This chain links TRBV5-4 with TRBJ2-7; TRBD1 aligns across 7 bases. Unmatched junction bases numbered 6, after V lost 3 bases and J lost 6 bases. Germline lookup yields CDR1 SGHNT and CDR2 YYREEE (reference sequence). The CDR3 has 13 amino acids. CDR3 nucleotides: TGTGCCAGCAGCTCAGACAGGGTCGGCGAGCAGTACTTC. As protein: CASSSDRVGEQYF.

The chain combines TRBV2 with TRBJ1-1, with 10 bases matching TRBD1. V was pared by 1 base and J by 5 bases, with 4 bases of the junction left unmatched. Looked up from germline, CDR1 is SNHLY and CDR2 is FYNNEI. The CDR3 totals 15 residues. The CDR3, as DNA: TGTGCCAGCAGTGAAGGGGACAGGGGAGGTACTGAAGCTTTCTTT. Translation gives CASSEGDRGGTEAFF.